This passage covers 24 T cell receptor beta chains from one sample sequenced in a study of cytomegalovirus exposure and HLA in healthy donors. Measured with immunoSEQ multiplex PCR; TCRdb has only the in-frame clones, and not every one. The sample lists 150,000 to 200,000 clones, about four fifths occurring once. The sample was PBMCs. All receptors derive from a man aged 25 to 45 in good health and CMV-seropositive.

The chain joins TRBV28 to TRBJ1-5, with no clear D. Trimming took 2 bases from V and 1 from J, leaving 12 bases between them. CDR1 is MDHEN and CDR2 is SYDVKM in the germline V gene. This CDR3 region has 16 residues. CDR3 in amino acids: CASSLGLRGSNQPQHF. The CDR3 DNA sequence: TGTGCCAGCAGTTTAGGGCTTCGAGGGAGCAATCAGCCCCAGCATTTT.

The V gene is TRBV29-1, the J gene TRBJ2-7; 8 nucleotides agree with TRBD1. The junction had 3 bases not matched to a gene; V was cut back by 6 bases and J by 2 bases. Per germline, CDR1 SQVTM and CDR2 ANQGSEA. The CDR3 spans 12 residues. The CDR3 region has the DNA TGCAGCGTCGGACAGGGTGCCTACGAGCAGTACTTC. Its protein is CSVGQGAYEQYF.

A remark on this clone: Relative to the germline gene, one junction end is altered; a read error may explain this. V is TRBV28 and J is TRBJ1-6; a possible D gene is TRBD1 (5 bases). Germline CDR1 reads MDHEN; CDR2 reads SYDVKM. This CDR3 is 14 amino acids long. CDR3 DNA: TGCGCGTCAGGGCTAAGCTCCTATAATTCACCCCTCCACTTT. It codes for CASGLSSYNSPLHF.

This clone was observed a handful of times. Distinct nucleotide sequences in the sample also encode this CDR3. The CDR3 region has the DNA TGCGCCAGCGGACAGGGGGGATCCTACGAGCAGTACTTC. It codes for CASGQGGSYEQYF. The chain uses TRBV5-1 and TRBJ2-7, with 10 bases that match TRBD1. Germline lookup yields CDR1 SGHRS and CDR2 YFSETQ. The CDR3 runs to 13 residues. V dropped 7 bases and J dropped 1; count of bases not matched to a gene: 2.

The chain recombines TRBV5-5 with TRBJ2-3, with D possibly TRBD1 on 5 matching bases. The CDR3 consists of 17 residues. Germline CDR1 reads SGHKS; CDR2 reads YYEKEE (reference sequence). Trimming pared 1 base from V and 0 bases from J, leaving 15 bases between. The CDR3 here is CASSLPLATASTDTQYF. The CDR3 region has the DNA TGTGCCAGCAGCTTGCCCTTGGCGACAGCTAGCACAGATACGCAGTATTTT. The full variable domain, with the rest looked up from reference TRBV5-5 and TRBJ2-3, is DAGVTQSPTHLIKTRGQQVTLRCSPISGHKSVSWYQQVLGQGPQFIFQYYEKEERGRGNFPDRFSARQFPNYSSELNVNALLLGDSALYLCASSLPLATASTDTQYFGPGTRLTVL.

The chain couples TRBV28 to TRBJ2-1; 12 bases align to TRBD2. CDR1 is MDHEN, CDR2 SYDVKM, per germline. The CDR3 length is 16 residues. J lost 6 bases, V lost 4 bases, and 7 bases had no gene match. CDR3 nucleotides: TGTGCCAGCAGTTCGAGCATGACTAGCGGGAGCAATGAGCAGTTCTTC. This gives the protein CASSSSMTSGSNEQFF.

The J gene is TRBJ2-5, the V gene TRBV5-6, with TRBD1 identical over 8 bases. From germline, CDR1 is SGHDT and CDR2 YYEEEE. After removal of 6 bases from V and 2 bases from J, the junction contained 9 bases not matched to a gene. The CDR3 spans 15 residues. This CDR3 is CASNSGQGRQETQYF. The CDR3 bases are TGTGCCAGCAACTCCGGACAGGGCCGTCAAGAGACCCAGTACTTC.

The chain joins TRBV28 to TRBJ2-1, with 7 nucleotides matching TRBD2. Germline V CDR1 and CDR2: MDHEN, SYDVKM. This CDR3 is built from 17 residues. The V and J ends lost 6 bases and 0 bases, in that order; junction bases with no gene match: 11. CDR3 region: CASRASGLTSSYNEQFF. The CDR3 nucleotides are TGTGCCAGCAGGGCTAGCGGCCTCACCAGCTCCTACAATGAGCAGTTCTTC.

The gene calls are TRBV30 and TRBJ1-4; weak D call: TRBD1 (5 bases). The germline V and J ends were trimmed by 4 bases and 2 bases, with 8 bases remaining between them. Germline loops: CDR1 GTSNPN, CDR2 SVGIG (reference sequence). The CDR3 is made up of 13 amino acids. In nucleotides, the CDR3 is TGTGCCTGGAACAGACAGACTAATGAAAAACTGTTTTTT. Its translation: CAWNRQTNEKLFF.

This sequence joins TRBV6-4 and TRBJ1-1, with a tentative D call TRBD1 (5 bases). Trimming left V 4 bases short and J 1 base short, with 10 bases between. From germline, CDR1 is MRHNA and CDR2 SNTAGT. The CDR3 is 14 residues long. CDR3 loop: CASSASTENTEAFF. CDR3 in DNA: TGTGCCAGCAGTGCCTCGACAGAGAACACTGAAGCTTTCTTT.

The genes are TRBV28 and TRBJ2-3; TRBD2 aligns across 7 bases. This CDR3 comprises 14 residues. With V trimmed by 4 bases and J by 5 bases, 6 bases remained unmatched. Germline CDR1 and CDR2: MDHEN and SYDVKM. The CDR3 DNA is TGTGCCAGCAGTTCCTCGGGAGGTCTAGATACGCAGTATTTT. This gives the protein CASSSSGGLDTQYF.

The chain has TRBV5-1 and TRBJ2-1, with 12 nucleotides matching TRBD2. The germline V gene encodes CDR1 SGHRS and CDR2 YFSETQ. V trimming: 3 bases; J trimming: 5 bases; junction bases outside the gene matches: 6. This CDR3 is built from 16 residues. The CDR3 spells CASSSPSGGAHNEQFF. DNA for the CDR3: TGCGCCAGCAGCTCCCCTAGCGGGGGGGCCCACAATGAGCAGTTCTTC.

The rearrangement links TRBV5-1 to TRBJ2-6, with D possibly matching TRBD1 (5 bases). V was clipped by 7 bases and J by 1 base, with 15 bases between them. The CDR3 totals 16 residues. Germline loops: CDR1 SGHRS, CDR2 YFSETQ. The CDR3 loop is CASAPTPGSGANVLTF. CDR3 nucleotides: TGCGCCAGCGCCCCGACCCCAGGGTCTGGGGCCAACGTCCTGACTTTC.

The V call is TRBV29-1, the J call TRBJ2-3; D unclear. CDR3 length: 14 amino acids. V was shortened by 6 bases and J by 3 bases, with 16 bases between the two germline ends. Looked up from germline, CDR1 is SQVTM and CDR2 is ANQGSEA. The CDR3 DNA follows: TGCAGCGTAACGCCCGCGGAGAGAACAGATACGCAGTATTTT. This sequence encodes CSVTPAERTDTQYF.

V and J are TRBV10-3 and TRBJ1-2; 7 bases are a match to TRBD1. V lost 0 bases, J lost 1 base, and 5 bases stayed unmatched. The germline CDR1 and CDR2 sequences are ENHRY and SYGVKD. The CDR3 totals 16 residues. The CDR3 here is CAISESGDRVNYGYTF. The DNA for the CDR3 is TGTGCCATCAGTGAGTCGGGGGACAGAGTTAACTATGGCTACACCTTC.

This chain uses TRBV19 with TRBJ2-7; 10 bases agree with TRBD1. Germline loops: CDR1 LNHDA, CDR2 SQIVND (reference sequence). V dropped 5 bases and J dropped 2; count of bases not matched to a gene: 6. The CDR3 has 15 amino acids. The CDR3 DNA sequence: TGTGCCAGTAGTTGGGGGGACAGGGGAACCTACGAGCAGTACTTC. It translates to CASSWGDRGTYEQYF.

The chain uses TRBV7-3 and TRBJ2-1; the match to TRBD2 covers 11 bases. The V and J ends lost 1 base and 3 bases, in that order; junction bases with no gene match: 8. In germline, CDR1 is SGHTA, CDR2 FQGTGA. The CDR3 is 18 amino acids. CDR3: CASSLNPTGTSGYNEQFF. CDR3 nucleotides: TGTGCCAGCAGCTTAAATCCCACCGGGACTAGCGGCTACAATGAGCAGTTCTTC.

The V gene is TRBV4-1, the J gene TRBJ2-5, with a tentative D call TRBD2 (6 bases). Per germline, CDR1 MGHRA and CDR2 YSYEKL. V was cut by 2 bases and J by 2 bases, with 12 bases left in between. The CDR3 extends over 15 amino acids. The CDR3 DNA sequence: TGCGCCAGCAGCCAAACGGGACTGTATCAAGAGACCCAGTACTTC. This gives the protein CASSQTGLYQETQYF.

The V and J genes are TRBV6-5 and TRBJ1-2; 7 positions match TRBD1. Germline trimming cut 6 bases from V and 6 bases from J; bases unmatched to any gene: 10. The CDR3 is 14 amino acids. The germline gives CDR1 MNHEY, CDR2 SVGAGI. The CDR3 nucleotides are TGTGCCAGCAGCCCCGACAGGGAAAGAAATGGCTACACCTTC. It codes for CASSPDRERNGYTF.

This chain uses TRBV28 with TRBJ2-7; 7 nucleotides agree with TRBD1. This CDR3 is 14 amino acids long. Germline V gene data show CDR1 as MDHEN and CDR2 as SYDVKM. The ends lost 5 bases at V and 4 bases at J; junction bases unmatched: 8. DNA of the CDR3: TGTGCCAGCAGTGAAGGGACAGCGAGATACGAGCAGTACTTC. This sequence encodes CASSEGTARYEQYF.

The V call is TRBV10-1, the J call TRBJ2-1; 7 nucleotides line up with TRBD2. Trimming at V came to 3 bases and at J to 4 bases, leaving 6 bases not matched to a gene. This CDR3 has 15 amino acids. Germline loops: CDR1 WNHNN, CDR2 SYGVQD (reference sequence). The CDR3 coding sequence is TGCGCCAGCAGTGACGCGGCTAGCGGATACAATGAGCAGTTCTTC. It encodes CASSDAASGYNEQFF.

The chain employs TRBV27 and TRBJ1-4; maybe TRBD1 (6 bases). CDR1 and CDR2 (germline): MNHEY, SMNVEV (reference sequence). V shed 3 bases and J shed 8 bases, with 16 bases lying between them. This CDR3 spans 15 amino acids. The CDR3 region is CASSFLTGSMEKLFF. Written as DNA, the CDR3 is TGTGCCAGCAGTTTCTTGACAGGTTCAATGGAAAAACTGTTTTTT.

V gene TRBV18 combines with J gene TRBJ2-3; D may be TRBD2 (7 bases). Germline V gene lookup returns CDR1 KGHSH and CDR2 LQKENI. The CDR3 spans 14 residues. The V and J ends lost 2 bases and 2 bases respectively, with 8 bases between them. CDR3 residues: CASSPAGATDTQYF. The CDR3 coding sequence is TGTGCCAGCTCACCAGCGGGGGCCACAGATACGCAGTATTTT.

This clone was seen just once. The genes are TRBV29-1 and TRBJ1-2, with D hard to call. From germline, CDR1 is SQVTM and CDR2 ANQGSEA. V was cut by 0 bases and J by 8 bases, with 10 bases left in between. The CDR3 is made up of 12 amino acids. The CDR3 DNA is TGCAGCGTTGAAGAGGGGAGAAGGGGCTACACCTTC. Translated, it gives CSVEEGRRGYTF.